These 19 T cell receptor beta chains were all obtained from the same sample, sequenced in a study of blood T cells in healthy people across ages. For the second PCR, which ran for about 6 to 11 cycles, a sample-barcoded 5' primer and a J-beta primer mix were used. TCRdb re-derived calls from the 5' RACE reads in MiXCR, one entry per CDR3 protein. The sample carries about 1.7 million distinct CDR3 sequences, under 30% recorded once. Input material: blood. These receptors all come from a woman in her twenties or thirties in good health.

This chain links TRBV20-1 with TRBJ2-3; the match to TRBD2 covers 9 bases. The CDR3 spans 16 residues. Trimming at V came to 3 bases and at J to 2 bases, leaving 9 bases not matched to a gene. The germline V gene has CDR1 DFQATT and CDR2 SNEGSKA (reference sequence). In nucleotides, the CDR3 is TGCAGTGCTAGGAAGGGTAGCGGGGGATACACAGATACGCAGTATTTT. This sequence encodes CSARKGSGGYTDTQYF.

This clonotype was observed many times. This chain joins TRBV12-3 or TRBV12-4 and TRBJ2-5; D is possibly TRBD1 (6 bases). The CDR3 extends over 15 amino acids. The germline V and J ends were trimmed by 5 bases and 0 bases, with 13 bases remaining between them. CDR3 nucleotides: TGTGCCAGCAGTGCCCAGGGGTATCACCAAGAGACCCAGTACTTC. It translates to CASSAQGYHQETQYF.

V usage is TRBV4-1 and J usage is TRBJ2-3; TRBD2 matches at 8 bases. The CDR3 runs to 18 residues. With V trimmed by 0 bases and J by 2 bases, 10 bases remained unmatched. Per germline, CDR1 MGHRA and CDR2 YSYEKL. The CDR3: CASSQDFNSGGLTDTQYF. The DNA for the CDR3 is TGCGCCAGCAGCCAAGATTTTAATTCGGGGGGGCTCACAGATACGCAGTATTTT.

This clonotype was counted many times. The chain is built from TRBV29-1 and TRBJ1-2, with D possibly matching TRBD1 (5 bases). V dropped 4 bases and J dropped 8 bases, with 17 bases sitting between them. Germline V gives CDR1 SQVTM, CDR2 ANQGSEA. CDR3 size: 13 residues. The CDR3 sequence: CSVAGHLLRGYTF. In DNA, the CDR3 is TGCAGCGTTGCCGGACATTTGCTTCGGGGCTACACCTTC.

This clonotype appeared many times. V is TRBV7-9 and J is TRBJ1-2; D call uncertain. The CDR3 extends over 14 amino acids. Trimming removed 0 bases from V and 2 bases from J, with 7 bases in between. Per germline, CDR1 SEHNR and CDR2 FQNEAQ (reference sequence). CDR3 sequence: CASSLASDNYGYTF. CDR3 nucleotide sequence: TGTGCCAGCAGCTTAGCTTCAGACAACTATGGCTACACCTTC.

This clonotype was counted a few times. The gene calls are TRBV28 and TRBJ2-5; TRBD2 agrees at 9 bases. With V trimmed by 8 bases and J by 5 bases, 12 bases remained unmatched. Germline V gives CDR1 MDHEN, CDR2 SYDVKM. This CDR3 comprises 15 residues. The CDR3 coding sequence is TGTGCCAGCGCGGGGGGGCCAGGTTTACGGGAGACCCAGTACTTC. Its protein is CASAGGPGLRETQYF. Based on the CDR3 plus reference TRBV28 and TRBJ2-5, the full variable domain is DVKVTQSSRYLVKRTGEKVFLECVQDMDHENMFWYRQDPGLGLRLIYFSYDVKMKEKGDIPEGYSVSREKKERFSLILESASTNQTSMYLCASAGGPGLRETQYFGPGTRLLVL.

This clonotype was recorded many times. The J gene is TRBJ1-2, the V gene TRBV20-1; 9 nucleotides line up with TRBD1. With 2 bases clipped from V and 7 bases from J, the junction kept 8 bases outside the gene matches. CDR1 is DFQATT, CDR2 SNEGSKA, per germline (reference sequence). The CDR3 extends over 14 amino acids. CDR3 bases: TGCAGTGCTAGAAATTTCGACAGGGGGGCTGGCTACACCTTC. This translates into CSARNFDRGAGYTF.

J is TRBJ1-1 and V is TRBV20-1; D is perhaps TRBD1 (6 bases). CDR1 is DFQATT and CDR2 is SNEGSKA in the germline V gene (reference sequence). This CDR3 has 15 residues. V was clipped by 3 bases and J by 1 base, with 15 bases between them. As DNA, the CDR3 is TGCAGTGCTAGTTCCCCCCTACAGGGGAACACTGAAGCTTTCTTT. Amino acids: CSASSPLQGNTEAFF.

About this clonotype: This may come from a read error, since a much larger clone is one base off. This chain connects TRBV5-1 to TRBJ2-1; 16 bases are shared with TRBD2. The DNA matches TRBJ2-7 better at its end, which makes the J call doubtful. Germline V gives CDR1 SGHRS, CDR2 YFSETQ. This CDR3 has 19 residues. This chain's CDR3 is CASSLAGTSGGAPYNEQYF. The CDR3, as DNA: TGCGCCAGCAGCCTCGCGGGGACTAGCGGGGGGGCCCCCTACAATGAGCAGTACTTC.

This chain links TRBV7-2 with TRBJ2-1; no clear D gene. The CDR3 is 14 residues long. V was clipped by 5 bases and J by 1 base, with 9 bases between them. CDR1 and CDR2 (germline): SGHTA, FQGNSA. CDR3 coding DNA: TGTGCCAGCAGCGTAATAGGGTCCTACAATGAGCAGTTCTTC. It codes for CASSVIGSYNEQFF.

The DNA for the CDR3 is TGTGCCAGCTCACCCCGGGAGAACGTAGAGACCCAGTACTTC. Amino acids: CASSPRENVETQYF. The J gene is TRBJ2-5, the V gene TRBV18, with a tentative D call TRBD2 (6 bases). CDR1 is KGHSH, CDR2 LQKENI, per germline. Trimming removed 3 bases at V and 4 bases at J, with 12 bases between. This CDR3 has 14 residues.

In the case of this clonotype: Compared with germline, one end of the junction differs, possibly owing to a read error. The V call is TRBV6-5, the J call TRBJ1-5, with 8 bases lining up with TRBD1. CDR1 is MNHEY, CDR2 SVGAGI, per germline. This CDR3 contains 15 residues. CDR3 residues: CASSADRGTNQPQHF. In nucleotides, the CDR3 is TGTGCCAGCAGTGCTGACAGGGGCACAAATCAACCCCAGCATTTT.

The sample holds a few counts of this clonotype. The chain combines TRBV14 with TRBJ2-3; D is unresolved. This CDR3 contains 16 residues. V shed 2 bases and J shed 1 base, with 13 bases lying between them. Germline V lookup: CDR1 SGHDN, CDR2 FVKESK. CDR3 loop: CASSQQSEIRTDTQYF. CDR3 DNA: TGTGCCAGCAGCCAACAAAGTGAAATCCGCACAGATACGCAGTATTTT.

Ten or more counts support this clonotype. The rearrangement links TRBV20-1 to TRBJ1-2; no reliable D call. The V end lost 0 bases, the J end lost 8 bases, and 19 bases lay between the germline ends. Looked up from germline, CDR1 is DFQATT and CDR2 is SNEGSKA (reference sequence). The CDR3 has 15 residues. The CDR3 is CSARDPNEGLEGYTF. The CDR3 DNA reads TGCAGTGCTAGAGATCCAAACGAAGGCCTTGAGGGCTACACCTTC.

The CDR3 is CSATGTGGARKLFF. DNA for the CDR3: TGCAGTGCTACAGGGACAGGGGGCGCGAGAAAACTGTTTTTT. V gene TRBV20-1 combines with J gene TRBJ1-4; 12 nucleotides match TRBD1. The CDR3 length is 14 residues. Unmatched junction bases numbered 7, after V lost 4 bases and J lost 10 bases. Germline V gene data show CDR1 as DFQATT and CDR2 as SNEGSKA (reference sequence).

The chain uses TRBV6-5 and TRBJ2-1; 11 nucleotides match TRBD2. Losses at the gene ends were 6 bases for V and 8 bases for J; bases not matched to a gene: 9. The V gene's germline CDR1 is MNHEY and CDR2 SVGAGI. The length of the CDR3 is 15 residues. The CDR3 region has the DNA TGTGCCAGCAGAATTAGCGGGGGGGCTATCCATGAGCAGTTCTTC. Its protein product is CASRISGGAIHEQFF.

The V call is TRBV20-1, the J call TRBJ2-3; D not certain. Germline-derived CDR1 and CDR2 are DFQATT and SNEGSKA (reference sequence). V shed 6 bases and J shed 0 bases, with 13 bases lying between them. The CDR3 totals 14 residues. The CDR3 region is CSAMTRISTDTQYF. The CDR3 DNA is TGCAGTGCGATGACTCGCATTAGCACAGATACGCAGTATTTT.

The chain employs TRBV6-6 and TRBJ2-5; D is perhaps TRBD2 (5 bases). The CDR3 is 15 residues long. V lost 0 bases to trimming and J lost 0 bases, with 8 bases between them. Germline values: CDR1 MNHNY, CDR2 SVGAGI (reference sequence). In DNA form, the CDR3 reads TGTGCCAGCAGTTACTCTGCGGAGGACCAAGAGACCCAGTACTTC. Translated: CASSYSAEDQETQYF.

The rearrangement links TRBV20-1 to TRBJ2-3, with 8 bases identical to TRBD2. The ends lost 3 bases at V and 7 bases at J; junction bases unmatched: 15. The CDR3 totals 16 residues. Germline V lookup: CDR1 DFQATT, CDR2 SNEGSKA (reference sequence). CDR3 sequence: CSASSLGKRESYTQYF. DNA of the CDR3: TGCAGTGCTAGTTCCCTCGGGAAGCGGGAGTCGTATACGCAGTATTTT.